This TCR beta chain was documented in a study of blood T cell repertoires in COVID-19. Background on the study: There were acute and convalescent COVID-19 samples, and they came from the United States, Italy and Spain.

While infection was still active, Seattle patients were enrolled and then followed longitudinally. Clones were read by immunoSEQ multiplex PCR, and TCRdb kept only the in-frame ones, dropping some. The table includes around 370,000 clones, 88% detected once. V gave up 2 bases and J gave up 7 bases; unmatched junction bases: 4. The CDR3 has 15 amino acids. The germline V gene encodes CDR1 MNHNY and CDR2 SVGAGI (reference sequence). This clone was detected only once. V usage is TRBV6-6 and J usage is TRBJ1-6; 8 positions agree with TRBD1. This TCR derives from a woman in her seventies with COVID-19, enrolled during active disease. The source material was peripheral blood. The CDR3 loop is CASSYETGENSPLHF. The CDR3 bases are TGTGCCAGCAGTTACGAGACAGGGGAAAATTCACCCCTCCACTTT.